The 32 T cell receptor beta chains below come from one sample, sequenced in a study of beta chain features in type 1 diabetes. Sequenced material consisted of expressed TCRB transcripts (all of the isolated RNA was reverse transcribed). This table comes from immunoSEQ multiplex PCR, and its TCRdb copy is limited to in-frame clones, with some not included. The sample records approximately 250,000 clones, 9.6% being singletons. The material sequenced was naive CD4+ T cells from blood. These receptor sequences come from a woman aged 18-29 years in good health.

This clone was counted a few times. CDR3: CASSQVVAGETQYF. Written as DNA, the CDR3 is TGTGCCAGCAGCCAAGTGGTAGCGGGGGAGACCCAGTACTTC. V usage is TRBV14 and J usage is TRBJ2-5, with 8 bases that match TRBD2. After removal of 1 base from V and 5 bases from J, the junction contained 3 bases not matched to a gene. Per germline, CDR1 SGHDN and CDR2 FVKESK. CDR3 length equals 14 residues.

This clone was seen only a few times. The chain recombines TRBV7-2 with TRBJ2-5, with D tentatively TRBD2 (6 bases). CDR1 is SGHTA, CDR2 FQGNSA, per germline. The CDR3 sequence is 13 residues long. With 5 bases removed from V and 0 bases from J, the gap between germline ends came to 7 bases. The CDR3 region is CASSRDYQETQYF. For the CDR3, the DNA is TGTGCCAGCAGCCGGGACTACCAAGAGACCCAGTACTTC.

This clone was detected only a few times. The CDR3 region is CASSAGVHSPLHF. CDR3 in DNA: TGTGCCAGCAGCGCGGGAGTACATTCACCCCTCCACTTT. The rearrangement joins TRBV2 to TRBJ1-6; D remains unclear. Looked up from germline, CDR1 is SNHLY and CDR2 is FYNNEI. The CDR3 sequence is 13 residues long. Trimming removed 6 bases at V and 8 bases at J, with 11 bases between.

This sequence joins TRBV27 and TRBJ2-3; TRBD1 matches at 8 bases. V lost 7 bases, J lost 6 bases, and 12 bases stayed unmatched. This CDR3 is 15 amino acids long. From germline, CDR1 is MNHEY and CDR2 SMNVEV (reference sequence). The chain's CDR3 is CASTTDRDRGDTQYF. CDR3 DNA: TGTGCCAGCACGACGGACAGGGATCGTGGGGATACGCAGTATTTT.

V and J are TRBV9 and TRBJ1-1; 7 nucleotides match TRBD1. The V and J ends lost 4 bases and 1 base, in that order; junction bases with no gene match: 4. Germline lookup yields CDR1 SGDLS and CDR2 YYNGEE. This CDR3 has 14 amino acids. This chain's CDR3 is CASSKDRANTEAFF. DNA of the CDR3: TGTGCCAGCAGCAAAGACAGGGCGAACACTGAAGCTTTCTTT.

The chain links TRBV30 to TRBJ1-2; D is unresolved. Trimming cost V 0 bases and J 0 bases, with 14 bases left between them. In germline, CDR1 is GTSNPN, CDR2 SVGIG (reference sequence). This CDR3 spans 16 amino acids. Here the CDR3 reads CAWSVVISRANYGYTF. The CDR3 DNA is TGTGCCTGGAGTGTGGTGATCTCGCGAGCTAACTATGGCTACACCTTC.

This clone was recorded a few times. The V call is TRBV12-5, the J call TRBJ2-3; 12 positions match TRBD2. V gave up 5 bases and J gave up 1 base; unmatched junction bases: 10. The CDR3 covers 18 residues. Germline V gives CDR1 LGHNT, CDR2 FRNRAP. The CDR3 spells CASGTPSGGALGTDTQYF. CDR3 in DNA: TGTGCTAGTGGTACCCCTAGCGGGGGGGCTCTCGGCACAGATACGCAGTATTTT.

V is TRBV28 and J is TRBJ1-5; D remains unclear. This CDR3 comprises 14 residues. Deletions cut 6 bases from V and 7 bases from J, with 16 bases between. Per the germline V gene, CDR1 is MDHEN and CDR2 is SYDVKM. The CDR3, as DNA: TGTGCCAGCAGCCGTGTCGGGGATGGCCAGCCCCAGCATTTT. Its translation is CASSRVGDGQPQHF.

This chain uses TRBV29-1 with TRBJ1-2, with D perhaps TRBD1 (6 bases). There are 13 residues in the CDR3. The V end was cut by 5 bases, the J end by 0 bases, with 10 bases between. Germline assignment: CDR1 SQVTM and CDR2 ANQGSEA. CDR3 region: CSVPGHSNYGYTF. CDR3 in DNA: TGCAGCGTTCCGGGACACTCTAACTATGGCTACACCTTC.

This clone showed up just a few times. The chain is built from TRBV10-2 and TRBJ2-1; 9 bases line up with TRBD2. Trimming at V came to 1 base and at J to 0 bases, leaving 4 bases not matched to a gene. From germline, CDR1 is WSHSY and CDR2 SAAADI. This CDR3 is 17 amino acids long. The CDR3 loop is CASSEFLAGSSYNEQFF. The CDR3 DNA sequence: TGCGCCAGCAGTGAGTTCCTAGCGGGGAGCTCCTACAATGAGCAGTTCTTC.

This chain connects TRBV19 to TRBJ2-5, with 10 bases that match TRBD1. V lost 3 bases to trimming and J lost 5 bases; unmatched junction nucleotides: 3. The CDR3 has 14 residues. Per germline, CDR1 LNHDA and CDR2 SQIVND (reference sequence). CDR3 sequence reads: CASSMTGGRETQYF. The CDR3 DNA follows: TGTGCCAGTAGTATGACAGGGGGCAGGGAGACCCAGTACTTC.

Only a few counts were recorded for this clone. The rearrangement joins TRBV18 to TRBJ2-1; 11 nucleotides line up with TRBD2. The junction had 16 bases not matched to a gene; V was cut back by 6 bases and J by 6 bases. Germline loops: CDR1 KGHSH, CDR2 LQKENI. CDR3 length: 18 amino acids. As DNA, the CDR3 is TGTGCCAGCTCGCCGACTAGCGGGGTGACCCGCGGCTCCAATGAGCAGTTCTTC. This gives the protein CASSPTSGVTRGSNEQFF.

This CDR3 is CASSQPGQQETQYF. CDR3 coding DNA: TGTGCCAGCAGCCAACCGGGACAGCAAGAGACCCAGTACTTC. V is TRBV14 and J is TRBJ2-5, with 7 bases fitting TRBD1. Germline CDR1 is SGHDN and CDR2 is FVKESK. The CDR3 spans 14 residues. Trimming removed 2 bases from V and 2 bases from J; junction bases left unmatched: 2.

This clone was counted only a few times. This chain links TRBV5-4 with TRBJ1-6; TRBD1 matches 10 bases. The junction had 8 bases not matched to a gene; V was cut back by 1 base and J by 7 bases. This CDR3 comprises 17 residues. The germline gives CDR1 SGHNT, CDR2 YYREEE (reference sequence). CDR3 bases: TGTGCCAGCAGCTTGCCCCAACGGACAGGGGGGAATTCACCCCTCCACTTT. It codes for CASSLPQRTGGNSPLHF.

This clone was picked up one time. The chain has TRBV5-1 and TRBJ1-1, with D perhaps matching TRBD1 (5 bases). CDR3 length: 14 amino acids. V lost 5 bases and J lost 4, with 15 bases in between. Germline-derived CDR1 and CDR2 are SGHRS and YFSETQ. This chain's CDR3 is CASSMRGGSTEAFF. The DNA of the CDR3 is TGCGCCAGCAGTATGAGGGGAGGGAGCACTGAAGCTTTCTTT. Variable domain in full (rest from reference TRBV5-1 and TRBJ1-1): KAGVTQTPRYLIKTRGQQVTLSCSPISGHRSVSWYQQTPGQGLQFLFEYFSETQRNKGNFPGRFSGRQFSNSRSEMNVSTLELGDSALYLCASSMRGGSTEAFFGQGTRLTVV.

The gene calls are TRBV5-4 and TRBJ2-1; the match to TRBD1 covers 12 bases. In germline, CDR1 is SGHNT, CDR2 YYREEE (reference sequence). J gave up 9 bases and V 4 bases, and 11 bases lay outside the gene matches. This CDR3 region has 16 residues. CDR3 loop: CASSVTGTGGIGEQFF. The CDR3 DNA sequence: TGTGCCAGCAGCGTTACCGGGACAGGGGGCATCGGTGAGCAGTTCTTC.

This clone came up a few times. The genes are TRBV5-1 and TRBJ2-1; TRBD2 matches 7 bases. The V segment lost 6 bases and the J segment 5 bases; nucleotides outside the gene matches: 8. The CDR3 is 14 residues long. In germline, CDR1 is SGHRS, CDR2 YFSETQ. CDR3 in DNA: TGCGCCAGCAATGTGGAGCGGGGAGACAATGAGCAGTTCTTC. Translated, it gives CASNVERGDNEQFF. Looking up the rest from reference TRBV5-1 and TRBJ2-1 gives the full variable domain: KAGVTQTPRYLIKTRGQQVTLSCSPISGHRSVSWYQQTPGQGLQFLFEYFSETQRNKGNFPGRFSGRQFSNSRSEMNVSTLELGDSALYLCASNVERGDNEQFFGPGTRLTVL.

This clone was seen a handful of times. The V gene is TRBV18, the J gene TRBJ1-5; 9 nucleotides match TRBD1. This CDR3 is built from 16 residues. CDR1 KGHSH and CDR2 LQKENI come from the germline V gene. Trimming took 4 bases from V and 6 from J; bases not matched to a gene: 10. The CDR3 reads CASSQGVRTGAQPQHF. In DNA form, the CDR3 reads TGTGCCAGCTCACAAGGAGTCCGGACAGGGGCTCAGCCCCAGCATTTT.

This clone was observed a few times. The CDR3 sequence is CASTMRSLPEAFF. The CDR3 region has the DNA TGTGCCAGCACGATGAGGAGCTTGCCTGAAGCTTTCTTT. The chain joins TRBV2 to TRBJ1-1; D is undetermined. The CDR3 contains 13 residues. The germline gives CDR1 SNHLY, CDR2 FYNNEI. V was clipped by 7 bases and J by 6 bases, with 15 bases between them.

This clone was detected only a few times. V usage is TRBV18 and J usage is TRBJ1-1, with D unclear. CDR3 length equals 15 residues. The germline V and J ends were trimmed by 2 bases and 5 bases, with 15 bases remaining between them. Per germline, CDR1 KGHSH and CDR2 LQKENI. The CDR3 region is CASSPTVNPGTEAFF. In DNA form, the CDR3 reads TGTGCCAGCTCACCAACAGTAAACCCTGGGACTGAAGCTTTCTTT.

This clone was seen a few times. The chain employs TRBV11-2 and TRBJ2-5; 8 bases are a match to TRBD1. V lost 1 base to trimming and J lost 11 bases; unmatched junction nucleotides: 12. The germline CDR1 and CDR2 sequences are SGHAT and FQNNGV. The CDR3 contains 15 residues. For the CDR3, the DNA is TGTGCCAGCAGCTTAGGTATGGGACAGGAACCGAGGCAGTACTTC. It encodes CASSLGMGQEPRQYF. Full variable domain (outside the CDR3, taken from reference TRBV11-2 and TRBJ2-5): EAGVAQSPRYKIIEKRQSVAFWCNPISGHATLYWYQQILGQGPKLLIQFQNNGVVDDSQLPKDRFSAERLKGVDSTLKIQPAKLEDSAVYLCASSLGMGQEPRQYFGPGTRLLVL.

Here the CDR3 reads CASSLGQNYGYTF. The CDR3 DNA is TGTGCCAGCAGCTTAGGCCAGAACTATGGCTACACCTTC. The rearrangement joins TRBV7-6 to TRBJ1-2; D gene ambiguous. The CDR3 sequence is 13 residues long. V was pared by 1 base and J by 2 bases, with 5 bases between. Germline loops: CDR1 SGHVS, CDR2 FNYEAQ.

The table lists this clone with a few counts. The same CDR3 arises from other DNA sequences in this sample as well. The rearrangement links TRBV19 to TRBJ2-2; D perhaps matches TRBD2 (5 bases). The V end was cut by 3 bases, the J end by 1 base, with 9 bases between. Looked up from germline, CDR1 is LNHDA and CDR2 is SQIVND (reference sequence). This CDR3 is built from 15 residues. CDR3 in DNA: TGTGCCAGTAGTATCACCGGGGTGAACACCGGGGAGCTGTTTTTT. Protein product: CASSITGVNTGELFF. Combining the CDR3 with reference TRBV19 and TRBJ2-2 gives the whole variable domain DGGITQSPKYLFRKEGQNVTLSCEQNLNHDAMYWYRQDPGQGLRLIYYSQIVNDFQKGDIAEGYSVSREKKESFPLTVTSAQKNPTAFYLCASSITGVNTGELFFGEGSRLTVL.

This clone was seen a handful of times. The gene calls are TRBV7-2 and TRBJ2-1, with D possibly matching TRBD1 (5 bases). The CDR3 loop spans 16 amino acids. V was pared by 4 bases and J by 4 bases, with 17 bases between. CDR1 is SGHTA and CDR2 is FQGNSA in the germline V gene. The CDR3, as DNA: TGTGCCAGCAGCTCTCTATTTGGCAGGGCTTACAATGAGCAGTTCTTC. It specifies CASSSLFGRAYNEQFF.

This clone was detected only a few times. The genes are TRBV6-5 and TRBJ2-1; maybe TRBD2 (5 bases). V was pared by 4 bases and J by 7 bases, with 5 bases between. CDR3 length: 11 amino acids. The germline gives CDR1 MNHEY, CDR2 SVGAGI. The CDR3 sequence: CASSWRNEQFF. CDR3 nucleotides: TGTGCCAGCAGTTGGAGGAATGAGCAGTTCTTC.

The V gene is TRBV18, the J gene TRBJ1-1; the D is unclear. V dropped 4 bases and J dropped 0 bases, with 6 bases sitting between them. The germline gives CDR1 KGHSH, CDR2 LQKENI. This CDR3 has 13 residues. Here the CDR3 reads CASSQIVNTEAFF. The CDR3 nucleotides read TGTGCCAGCTCACAGATAGTGAACACTGAAGCTTTCTTT.

This clone appeared a few times. The DNA for the CDR3 is TGTGCCAGCTCACCAAGACAAGGAACTTCTCTAACTAACTATGGCTACACCTTC. Its protein product is CASSPRQGTSLTNYGYTF. The chain recombines TRBV18 with TRBJ1-2, with D uncertain. Germline V gene lookup returns CDR1 KGHSH and CDR2 LQKENI. Trimming removed 2 bases from V and 0 bases from J, with 19 bases in between. This CDR3 region has 18 residues. The entire variable domain, with the rest obtained from reference TRBV18 and TRBJ1-2, is as follows: NAGVMQNPRHLVRRRGQEARLRCSPMKGHSHVYWYRQLPEEGLKFMVYLQKENIIDESGMPKERFSAEFPKEGPSILRIQQVVRGDSAAYFCASSPRQGTSLTNYGYTFGSGTRLTVV.

This clone was detected only once. The chain carries TRBV6-5 and TRBJ1-6; 7 nucleotides agree with TRBD1. This CDR3 is built from 14 residues. Trimming cost V 6 bases and J 10 bases; bases outside gene matches: 9. Per germline, CDR1 MNHEY and CDR2 SVGAGI. The CDR3: CASRTGQVGSPLHF. The DNA of the CDR3 is TGTGCCAGCAGAACCGGACAGGTTGGCTCACCCCTCCACTTT.

The CDR3 sequence: CASSLIAGGSYNEQFF. CDR3 sequence (DNA): TGCGCCAGCAGCTTGATAGCGGGAGGGTCCTACAATGAGCAGTTCTTC. This chain uses TRBV5-1 with TRBJ2-1, with 11 nucleotides matching TRBD2. CDR1 and CDR2 from the germline V gene are SGHRS and YFSETQ. The CDR3 runs to 16 residues. With 1 base clipped from V and 1 base from J, the junction kept 1 base outside the gene matches.

This clone came up a few times. This rearrangement joins TRBV7-2 to TRBJ2-1; TRBD1 matches 7 bases. The V segment lost 5 bases and the J segment 9 bases; nucleotides outside the gene matches: 13. CDR1 SGHTA and CDR2 FQGNSA come from the germline V gene. The CDR3 spans 15 residues. The CDR3 DNA follows: TGTGCCAGCAGCACTCGACAGGGATTGGAAGGTGAGCAGTTCTTC. It yields the protein CASSTRQGLEGEQFF.

This clone was counted a few times. The genes are TRBV5-1 and TRBJ2-1, with TRBD2 matching 7 bases. Losses at the gene ends were 1 base for V and 1 base for J; bases not matched to a gene: 5. Germline values: CDR1 SGHRS, CDR2 YFSETQ. This CDR3 has 16 amino acids. The CDR3: CASSLLSSGSYNEQFF. The CDR3 DNA follows: TGCGCCAGCAGCTTGCTGTCTAGCGGATCCTACAATGAGCAGTTCTTC.

The V and J genes are TRBV13 and TRBJ1-1, with 7 bases that match TRBD1. The junction had 14 bases not matched to a gene; V was cut back by 7 bases and J by 0 bases. The germline V gene encodes CDR1 PRHDT and CDR2 FYEKMQ (reference sequence). The CDR3 covers 17 residues. CDR3 sequence: CASTELNRGSMNTEAFF. In DNA form, the CDR3 reads TGTGCCAGCACGGAACTGAACAGGGGTAGTATGAACACTGAAGCTTTCTTT.